This T cell receptor (beta chain) was sequenced during a study of beta chain features in type 1 diabetes (dated by TCRdb to the late 2010s). About the investigation overall: Mean age, gender distribution, total cell number and subset yield did not differ between patients and healthy donors. A total of roughly 100 million sorted cells were examined across all samples, and RNA yield correlated strongly with the number of cells per subset. Regulatory and stem cell-like memory subsets were obtained from only 8 patients and roughly eight healthy donors, while naive and central memory subsets were obtained from all 28 donors. The study compared the TCRB repertoires of sorted circulating CD4+ T cell subsets in recently diagnosed type 1 diabetes patients with those in matched healthy donors.

Study-wide conclusions, independent of this receptor: In all four CD4+ subsets, TCRB CDR3 length was moderately but significantly shorter in type 1 diabetes patients. Because cDNA was sequenced instead of genomic DNA, activated cells with high expression could be over-represented, although the groups did not differ in activation or CD3 levels. PCR might favor shorter templates, but patient and control samples were amplified and corrected together, so any skew would affect both groups equally. HLA sub-analyses involved small numbers of individuals, so any influence of HLA type on TCRB rearrangement remained unresolved. Fewer insertions and more nucleotide deletions at VDJ recombination sites were observed in patients with type 1 diabetes, implying thymic rearrangement abnormalities. Naive, central memory and regulatory TCRB repertoires appeared to be more similar among patients than among healthy donors.

The junction carries 7 bases between V and J, which are trimmed by 1 base and 4 bases respectively. The germline V gene supplies CDR1 SGHDN and CDR2 FVKESK. Counted from cysteine to phenylalanine, this CDR3 has 13 amino acids. Only the CDR3 region is kept as DNA, spanning 39 bases read in frame from base 1. Comments on this clone: This clone's antigen is unknown. No base-level quality is on record; no much larger clone is a single base apart.

The entire amount of isolated RNA was reverse transcribed using the High Capacity cDNA Reverse Transcription Kit, so the sequenced TCRB transcripts were expressed ones. Deep immunoSEQ sequencing was performed on naive, central memory and regulatory T cell samples, with an average of around 3.4 million total reads per sample. Sorted cells were lysed in RLT buffer, and RNA was extracted using DNase-treated RNeasy Micro or Mini kits according to cell number. To prevent cross-contamination, every cell subset was processed on its own, while patient and healthy donor samples were processed together. The immunoSEQ multiplex PCR was used to amplify TCRB sequences from cDNA, generating 87-bp fragments that spanned the CDR3 region. Sequencing of the amplicons was done on the Illumina HiSeq platform. In the paper's pipeline: PCR bias was corrected computationally using synthetic template baselines, and reads within Hamming distance 2 were collapsed, with unmergeable singletons discarded. By aligning reads against IMGT, V, D and J genes, CDR3 length, and insertions or deletions at six rearrangement sites were assigned. Within each subset, clonotype counts were normalized to sorted cell number, and only after that were true diversity and Gini coefficients computed with the tcR R package. The overlap coefficient, calculated on TCRB nucleotide sequences, was used to measure repertoire sharing. As a proxy for the pre-selection repertoire, out-of-frame TCRB sequences from naive cells were analyzed. As stored in TCRdb, this immuneACCESS dataset retains in-frame rearrangements with V and J assigned. A fraction of the clones does not appear; measured against another copy, unresolved V genes explain less than half of the discrepancy, and the remainder lacks a known reason. The V and J calls and the clone size are those of that table, but D and trimming were determined from the DNA. Within this sample are fewer than 500,000 clones, with approximately 14% of them counted one time only. Approximately 0.035% of the sample rests with the top ten.

From each donor, a single peripheral blood sample of 100 to 150 mL on average was drawn into heparinised tubes. Using a panel that included CD45RO, CCR7, CD25, CD127, CD95 and CD27, naive, central memory, regulatory and stem cell-like memory CD4+ T cells were sorted on a BD FACSAria II. A purity above 95% was achieved for all sorted populations. PBMCs were isolated right away by Lymphoprep density gradient centrifugation and were stained directly, without culture. So that batch effects would be minimized, each experiment stained and sorted samples in pairs, pairing one healthy donor with one patient.

The rearrangement combines TRBV14 with TRBJ1-2; no D gene call is confident. The clonotype was recovered from a man aged 25 to 40 in good health. Material for sequencing was naive CD4+ T cells from blood. In light of the paper, this sample's cell subset or site label describes: true naive CD4+ T cells. The CDR3: CASSQATVYGYTF. The DNA sequence reads TGTGCCAGCAGCCAAGCTACAGTCTATGGCTACACCTTC.